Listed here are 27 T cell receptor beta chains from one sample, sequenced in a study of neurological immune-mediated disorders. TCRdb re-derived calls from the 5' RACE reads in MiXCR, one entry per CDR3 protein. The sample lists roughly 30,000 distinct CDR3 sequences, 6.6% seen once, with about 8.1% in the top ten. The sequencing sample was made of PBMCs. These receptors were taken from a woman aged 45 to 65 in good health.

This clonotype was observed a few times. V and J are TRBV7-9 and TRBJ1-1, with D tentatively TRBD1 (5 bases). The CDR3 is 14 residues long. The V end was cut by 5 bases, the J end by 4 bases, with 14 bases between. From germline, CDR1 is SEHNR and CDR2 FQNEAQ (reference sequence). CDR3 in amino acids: CASSPEGLSTEAFF. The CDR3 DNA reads TGTGCCAGCAGCCCCGAGGGGTTGAGCACTGAAGCTTTCTTT.

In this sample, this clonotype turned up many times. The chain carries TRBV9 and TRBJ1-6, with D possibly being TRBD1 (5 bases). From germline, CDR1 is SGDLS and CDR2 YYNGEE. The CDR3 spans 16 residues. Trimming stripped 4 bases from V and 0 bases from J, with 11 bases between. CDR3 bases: TGTGCCAGCAGCCCCGGGACGAGCTCCTATAATTCACCCCTCCACTTT. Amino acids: CASSPGTSSYNSPLHF.

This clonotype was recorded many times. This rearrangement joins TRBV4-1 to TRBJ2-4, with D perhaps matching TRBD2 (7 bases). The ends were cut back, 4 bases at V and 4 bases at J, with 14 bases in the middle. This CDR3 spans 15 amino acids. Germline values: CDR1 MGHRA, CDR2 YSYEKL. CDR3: CASSLLGGAKNIQYF. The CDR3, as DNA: TGCGCCAGCAGCCTCCTGGGGGGGGCGAAAAACATTCAGTACTTC.

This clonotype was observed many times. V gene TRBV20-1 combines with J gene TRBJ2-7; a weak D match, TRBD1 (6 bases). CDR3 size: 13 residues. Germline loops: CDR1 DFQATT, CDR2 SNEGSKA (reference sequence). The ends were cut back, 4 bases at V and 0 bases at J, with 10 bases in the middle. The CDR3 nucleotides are TGCAGTGCTACCGGACAGTCCTCCTACGAGCAGTACTTC. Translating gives CSATGQSSYEQYF.

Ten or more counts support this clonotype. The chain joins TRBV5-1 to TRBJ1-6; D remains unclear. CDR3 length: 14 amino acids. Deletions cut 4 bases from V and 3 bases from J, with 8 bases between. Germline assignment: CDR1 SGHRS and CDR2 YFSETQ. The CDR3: CASSPGDYNSPLHF. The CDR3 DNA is TGCGCCAGCAGCCCGGGAGACTATAATTCACCCCTCCACTTT.

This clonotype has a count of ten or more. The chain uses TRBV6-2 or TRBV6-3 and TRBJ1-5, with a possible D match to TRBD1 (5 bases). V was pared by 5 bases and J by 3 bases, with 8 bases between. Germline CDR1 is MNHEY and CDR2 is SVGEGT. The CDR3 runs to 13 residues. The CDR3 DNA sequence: TGTGCCAGCAGTAACGGGGCCAATCAGCCCCAGCATTTT. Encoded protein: CASSNGANQPQHF.

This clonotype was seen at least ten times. The CDR3 DNA follows: TGTGCCAGCAGCATGCAAATGGACTATGGCTACACCTTC. Amino acids: CASSMQMDYGYTF. The chain links TRBV5-6 to TRBJ1-2; no definite D call. V was pared by 4 bases and J by 3 bases, with 10 bases between. The CDR3 runs 13 residues. From germline, CDR1 is SGHDT and CDR2 YYEEEE.

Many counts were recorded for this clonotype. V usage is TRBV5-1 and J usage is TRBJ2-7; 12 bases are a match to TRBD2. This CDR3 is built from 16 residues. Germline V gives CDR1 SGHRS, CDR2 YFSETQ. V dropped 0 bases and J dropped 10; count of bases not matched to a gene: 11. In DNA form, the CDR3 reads TGCGCCAGCAGCTTGGATACTGGACTAGCGGGATCCGACCAGTACTTC. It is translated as CASSLDTGLAGSDQYF.

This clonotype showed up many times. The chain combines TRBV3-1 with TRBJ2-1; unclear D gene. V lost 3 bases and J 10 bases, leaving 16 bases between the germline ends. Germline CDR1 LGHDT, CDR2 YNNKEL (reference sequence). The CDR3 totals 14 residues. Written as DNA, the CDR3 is TGTGCCAGCAGCCAGGATATGACGGCCCGGGAGCAGTTCTTC. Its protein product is CASSQDMTAREQFF.

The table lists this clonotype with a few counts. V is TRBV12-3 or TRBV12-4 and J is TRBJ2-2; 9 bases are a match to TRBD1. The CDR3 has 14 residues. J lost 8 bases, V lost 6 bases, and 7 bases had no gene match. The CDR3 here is CASRMTGGVGELFF. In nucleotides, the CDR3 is TGTGCCAGCAGGATGACAGGGGGTGTGGGGGAGCTGTTTTTT.

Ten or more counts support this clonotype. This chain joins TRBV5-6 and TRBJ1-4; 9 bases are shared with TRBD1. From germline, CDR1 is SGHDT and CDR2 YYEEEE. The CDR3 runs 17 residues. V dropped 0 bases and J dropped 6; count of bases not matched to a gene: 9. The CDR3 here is CASSLATGQGKDEKLFF. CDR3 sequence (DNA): TGTGCCAGCAGCTTGGCTACGGGACAGGGCAAGGATGAAAAACTGTTTTTT.

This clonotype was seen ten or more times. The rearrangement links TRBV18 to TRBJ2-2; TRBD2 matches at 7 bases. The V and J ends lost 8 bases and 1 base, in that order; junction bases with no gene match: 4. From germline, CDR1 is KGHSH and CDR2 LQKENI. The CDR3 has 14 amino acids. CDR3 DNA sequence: TGTGCCAGCAAACGGGGGGAGAACACCGGGGAGCTGTTTTTT. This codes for CASKRGENTGELFF. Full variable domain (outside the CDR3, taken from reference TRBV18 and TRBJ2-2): NAGVMQNPRHLVRRRGQEARLRCSPMKGHSHVYWYRQLPEEGLKFMVYLQKENIIDESGMPKERFSAEFPKEGPSILRIQQVVRGDSAAYFCASKRGENTGELFFGEGSRLTVL.

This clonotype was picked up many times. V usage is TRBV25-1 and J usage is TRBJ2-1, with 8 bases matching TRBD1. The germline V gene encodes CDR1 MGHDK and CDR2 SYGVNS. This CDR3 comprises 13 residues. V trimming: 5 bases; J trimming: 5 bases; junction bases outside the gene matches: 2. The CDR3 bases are TGTGCCAGCAGTTGGGACAGGAACAATGAGCAGTTCTTC. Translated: CASSWDRNNEQFF.

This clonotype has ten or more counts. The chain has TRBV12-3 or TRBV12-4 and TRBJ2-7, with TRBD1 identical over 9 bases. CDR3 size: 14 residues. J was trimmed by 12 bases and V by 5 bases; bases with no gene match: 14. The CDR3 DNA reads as TGTGCCAGCAGTATGGCCGGGACAGGGTCGTTTCTGTACTTC. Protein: CASSMAGTGSFLYF.

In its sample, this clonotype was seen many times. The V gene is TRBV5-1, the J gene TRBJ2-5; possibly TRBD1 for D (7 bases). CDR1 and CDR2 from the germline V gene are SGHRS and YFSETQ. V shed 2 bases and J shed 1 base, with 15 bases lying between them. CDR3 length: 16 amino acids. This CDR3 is CASSFQGGTVQETQYF. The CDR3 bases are TGCGCCAGCAGCTTCCAGGGGGGTACGGTCCAAGAGACCCAGTACTTC.

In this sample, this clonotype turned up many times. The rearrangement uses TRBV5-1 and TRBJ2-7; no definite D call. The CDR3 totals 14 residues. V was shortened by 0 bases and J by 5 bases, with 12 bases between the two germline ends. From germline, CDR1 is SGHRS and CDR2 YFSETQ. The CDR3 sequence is CASSLASMGNEQYF. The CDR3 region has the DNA TGCGCCAGCAGCTTGGCGAGTATGGGGAACGAGCAGTACTTC.

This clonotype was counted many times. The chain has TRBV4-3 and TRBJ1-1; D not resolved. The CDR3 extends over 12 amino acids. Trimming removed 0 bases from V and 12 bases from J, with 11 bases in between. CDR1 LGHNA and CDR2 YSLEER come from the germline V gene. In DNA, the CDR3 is TGCGCCAGCAGCCAAGATCGGCAGGCCCCTTTCTTT. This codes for CASSQDRQAPFF.

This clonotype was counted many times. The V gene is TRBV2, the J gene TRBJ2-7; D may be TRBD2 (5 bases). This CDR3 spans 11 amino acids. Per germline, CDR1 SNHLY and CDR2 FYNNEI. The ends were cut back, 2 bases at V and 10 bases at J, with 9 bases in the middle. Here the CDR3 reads CASSEQEAQYF. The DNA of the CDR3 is TGTGCCAGCAGTGAACAGGAGGCCCAGTACTTC. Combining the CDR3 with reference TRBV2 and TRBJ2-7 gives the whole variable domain EPEVTQTPSHQVTQMGQEVILRCVPISNHLYFYWYRQILGQKVEFLVSFYNNEISEKSEIFDDQFSVERPDGSNFTLKIRSTKLEDSAMYFCASSEQEAQYFGPGTRLTVT.

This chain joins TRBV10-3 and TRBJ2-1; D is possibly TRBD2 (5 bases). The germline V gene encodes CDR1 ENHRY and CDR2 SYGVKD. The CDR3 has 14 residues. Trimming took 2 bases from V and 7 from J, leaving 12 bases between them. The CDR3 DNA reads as TGTGCCATCAGTGAGAATATGGAGGAGAATGAGCAGTTCTTC. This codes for CAISENMEENEQFF.

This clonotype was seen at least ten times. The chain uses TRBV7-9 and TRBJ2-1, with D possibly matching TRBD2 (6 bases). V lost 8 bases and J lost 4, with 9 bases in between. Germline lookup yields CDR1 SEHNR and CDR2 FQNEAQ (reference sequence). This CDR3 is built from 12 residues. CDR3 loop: CASVLAYNEQFF. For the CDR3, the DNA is TGTGCCAGCGTACTAGCTTACAATGAGCAGTTCTTC.

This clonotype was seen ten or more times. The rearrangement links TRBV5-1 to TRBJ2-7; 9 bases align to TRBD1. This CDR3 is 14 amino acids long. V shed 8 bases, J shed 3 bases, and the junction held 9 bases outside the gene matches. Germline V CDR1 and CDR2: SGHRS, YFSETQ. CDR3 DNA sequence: TGCGCCAGTTCAAAAGGACAGGGGCGCTACGAGCAGTACTTC. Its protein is CASSKGQGRYEQYF. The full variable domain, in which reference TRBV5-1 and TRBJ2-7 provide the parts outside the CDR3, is KAGVTQTPRYLIKTRGQQVTLSCSPISGHRSVSWYQQTPGQGLQFLFEYFSETQRNKGNFPGRFSGRQFSNSRSEMNVSTLELGDSALYLCASSKGQGRYEQYFGPGTRLTVT.

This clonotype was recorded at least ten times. The CDR3 spells CSAYSGTSSYNEQFF. For the CDR3, the DNA is TGCAGTGCATATTCCGGGACTAGCTCCTACAATGAGCAGTTCTTC. The chain uses TRBV20-1 and TRBJ2-1, with 8 bases fitting TRBD2. This CDR3 has 15 residues. Germline-derived CDR1 and CDR2 are DFQATT and SNEGSKA (reference sequence). Unmatched junction bases numbered 7, after V lost 6 bases and J lost 0 bases.

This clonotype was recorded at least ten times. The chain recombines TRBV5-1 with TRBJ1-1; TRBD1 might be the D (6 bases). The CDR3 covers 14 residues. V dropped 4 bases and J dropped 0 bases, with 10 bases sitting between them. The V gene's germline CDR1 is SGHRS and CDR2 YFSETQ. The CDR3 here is CASSRDNMNTEAFF. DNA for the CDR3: TGCGCCAGCAGCCGGGACAACATGAACACTGAAGCTTTCTTT.

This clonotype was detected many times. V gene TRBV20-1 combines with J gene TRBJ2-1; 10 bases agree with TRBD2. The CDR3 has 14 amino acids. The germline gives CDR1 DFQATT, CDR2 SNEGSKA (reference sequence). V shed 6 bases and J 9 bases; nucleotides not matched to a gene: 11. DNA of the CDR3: TGCAGTGCGATAAAGGGTCTAGCGGGAGCTGAGCAGTTCTTC. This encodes CSAIKGLAGAEQFF.

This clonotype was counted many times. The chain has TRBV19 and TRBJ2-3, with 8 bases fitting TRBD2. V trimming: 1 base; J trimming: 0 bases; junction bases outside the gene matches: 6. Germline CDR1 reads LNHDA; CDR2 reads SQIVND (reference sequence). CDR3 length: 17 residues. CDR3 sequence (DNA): TGTGCCAGTAGTATAGTGGGGCGGGGGGCGAGCACAGATACGCAGTATTTT. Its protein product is CASSIVGRGASTDTQYF.

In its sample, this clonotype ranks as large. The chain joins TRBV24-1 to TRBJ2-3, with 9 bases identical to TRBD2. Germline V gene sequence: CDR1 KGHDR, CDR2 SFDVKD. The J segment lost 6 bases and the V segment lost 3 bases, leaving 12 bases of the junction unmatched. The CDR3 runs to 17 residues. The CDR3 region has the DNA TGTGCCACCAGTGATGCCTCGGGGCGGGGGGGCCGGGATACGCAGTATTTT. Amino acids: CATSDASGRGGRDTQYF.

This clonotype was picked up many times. CDR3: CASSLAGGSSYEQYF. The DNA of the CDR3 is TGTGCCAGCAGTTTAGCGGGGGGGAGCTCCTACGAGCAGTACTTC. The J gene is TRBJ2-7, the V gene TRBV27, with TRBD2 matching 9 bases. This CDR3 has 15 amino acids. From germline, CDR1 is MNHEY and CDR2 SMNVEV (reference sequence). V lost 2 bases to trimming and J lost 0 bases; unmatched junction nucleotides: 2.